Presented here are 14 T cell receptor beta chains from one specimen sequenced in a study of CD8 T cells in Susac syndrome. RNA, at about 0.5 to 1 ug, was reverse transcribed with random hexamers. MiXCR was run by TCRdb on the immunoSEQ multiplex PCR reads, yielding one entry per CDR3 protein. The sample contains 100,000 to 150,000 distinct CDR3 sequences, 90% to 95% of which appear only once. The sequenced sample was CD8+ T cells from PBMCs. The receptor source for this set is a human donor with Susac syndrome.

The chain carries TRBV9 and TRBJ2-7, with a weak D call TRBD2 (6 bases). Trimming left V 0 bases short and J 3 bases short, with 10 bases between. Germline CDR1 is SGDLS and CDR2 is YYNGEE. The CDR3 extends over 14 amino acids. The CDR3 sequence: CASSVGGGIYEQYF. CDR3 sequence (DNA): TGTGCCAGCAGCGTAGGCGGAGGGATCTACGAGCAGTACTTC.

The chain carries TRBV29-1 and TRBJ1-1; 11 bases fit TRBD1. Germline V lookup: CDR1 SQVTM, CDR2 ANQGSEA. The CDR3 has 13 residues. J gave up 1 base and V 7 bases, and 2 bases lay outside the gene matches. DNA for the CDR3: TGCAGCGGGACAGGGGGCTGGAACACTGAAGCTTTCTTT. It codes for CSGTGGWNTEAFF.

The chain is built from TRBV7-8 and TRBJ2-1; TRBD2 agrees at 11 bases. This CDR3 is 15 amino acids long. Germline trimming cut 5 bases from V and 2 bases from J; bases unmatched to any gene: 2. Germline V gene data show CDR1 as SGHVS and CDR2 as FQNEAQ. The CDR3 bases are TGTGCCAGCAGCGGTAGCGGGGGGGCCTACAATGAGCAGTTCTTC. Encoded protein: CASSGSGGAYNEQFF.

The DNA of the CDR3 is TGTGCCAGCAGCGTAGAAGGGAGGGGCACAGATACGCAGTATTTT. Encoded protein: CASSVEGRGTDTQYF. The chain uses TRBV9 and TRBJ2-3; 7 nucleotides match TRBD2. Germline lookup yields CDR1 SGDLS and CDR2 YYNGEE. The CDR3 length is 15 residues. V gave up 0 bases and J gave up 1 base; unmatched junction bases: 2.

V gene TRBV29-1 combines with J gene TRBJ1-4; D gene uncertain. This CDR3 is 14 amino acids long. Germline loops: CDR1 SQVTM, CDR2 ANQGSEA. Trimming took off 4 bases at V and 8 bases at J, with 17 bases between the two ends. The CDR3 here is CSVGGSDTLEKLFF. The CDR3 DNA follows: TGCAGCGTTGGTGGATCCGACACTCTCGAAAAACTGTTTTTT.

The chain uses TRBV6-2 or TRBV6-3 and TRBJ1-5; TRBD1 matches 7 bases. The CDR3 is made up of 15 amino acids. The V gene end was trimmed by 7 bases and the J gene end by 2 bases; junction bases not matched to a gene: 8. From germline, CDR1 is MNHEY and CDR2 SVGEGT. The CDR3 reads CASTDSGTGNQPQHF. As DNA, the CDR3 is TGTGCCAGCACTGACTCCGGGACAGGCAATCAGCCCCAGCATTTT.

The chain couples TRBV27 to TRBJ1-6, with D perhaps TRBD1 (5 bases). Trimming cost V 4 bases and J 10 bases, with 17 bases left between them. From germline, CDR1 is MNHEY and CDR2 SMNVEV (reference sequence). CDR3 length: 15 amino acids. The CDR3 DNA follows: TGTGCCAGCAGTTCCGCCGGGGGTAGAGGATCACCCCTCCACTTT. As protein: CASSSAGGRGSPLHF.

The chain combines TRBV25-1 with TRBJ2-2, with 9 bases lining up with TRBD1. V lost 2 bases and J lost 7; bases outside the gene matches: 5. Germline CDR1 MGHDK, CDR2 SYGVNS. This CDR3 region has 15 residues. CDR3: CASSEGTGIGGELFF. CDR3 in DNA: TGTGCCAGCAGTGAAGGGACAGGGATTGGCGGGGAGCTGTTTTTT.

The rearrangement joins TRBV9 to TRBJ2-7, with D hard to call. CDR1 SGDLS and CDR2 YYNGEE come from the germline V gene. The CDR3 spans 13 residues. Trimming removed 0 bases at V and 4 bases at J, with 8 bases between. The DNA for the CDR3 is TGTGCCAGCAGCGTAGGGGAACCATACGAGCAGTACTTC. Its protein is CASSVGEPYEQYF.

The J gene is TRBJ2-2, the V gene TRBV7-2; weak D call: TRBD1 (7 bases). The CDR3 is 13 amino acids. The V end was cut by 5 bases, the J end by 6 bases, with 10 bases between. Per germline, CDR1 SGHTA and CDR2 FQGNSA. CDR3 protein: CASSDREAGELFF. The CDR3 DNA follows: TGTGCCAGCAGCGACAGGGAGGCCGGGGAGCTGTTTTTT. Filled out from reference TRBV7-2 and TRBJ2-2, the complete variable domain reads GAGVSQSPSNKVTEKGKDVELRCDPISGHTALYWYRQSLGQGLEFLIYFQGNSAPDKSGLPSDRFSAERTGGSVSTLTIQRTQQEDSAVYLCASSDREAGELFFGEGSRLTVL.

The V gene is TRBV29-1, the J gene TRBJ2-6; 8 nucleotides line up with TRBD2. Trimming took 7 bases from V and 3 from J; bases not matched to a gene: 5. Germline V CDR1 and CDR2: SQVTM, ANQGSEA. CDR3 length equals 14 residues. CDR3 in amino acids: CSATGGIGANVLTF. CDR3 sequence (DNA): TGCAGCGCGACGGGGGGGATTGGGGCCAACGTCCTGACTTTC.

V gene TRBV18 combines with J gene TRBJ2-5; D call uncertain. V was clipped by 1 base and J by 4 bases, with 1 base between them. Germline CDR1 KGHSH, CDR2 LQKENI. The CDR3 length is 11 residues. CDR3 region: CASSPRETQYF. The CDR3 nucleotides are TGTGCCAGCTCACCACGAGAGACCCAGTACTTC.

The CDR3 nucleotides read TGTGCCAGCAGTGAGGCGCTAAACTACGAGCAGTACTTC. Protein: CASSEALNYEQYF. The V and J genes are TRBV2 and TRBJ2-7; D is ambiguous. Germline CDR1 SNHLY, CDR2 FYNNEI. V was trimmed by 3 bases and J by 3 bases, leaving 9 bases between them. The CDR3 loop spans 13 amino acids. Using reference TRBV2 and TRBJ2-7 for the parts outside the CDR3, the full variable domain is EPEVTQTPSHQVTQMGQEVILRCVPISNHLYFYWYRQILGQKVEFLVSFYNNEISEKSEIFDDQFSVERPDGSNFTLKIRSTKLEDSAMYFCASSEALNYEQYFGPGTRLTVT.

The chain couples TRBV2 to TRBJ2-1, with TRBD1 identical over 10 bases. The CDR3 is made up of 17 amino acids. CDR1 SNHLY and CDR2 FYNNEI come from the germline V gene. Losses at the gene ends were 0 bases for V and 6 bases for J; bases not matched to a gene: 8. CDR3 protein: CASSEASGQGMANEQFF. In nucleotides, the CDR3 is TGTGCCAGCAGTGAAGCCTCGGGACAGGGGATGGCCAATGAGCAGTTCTTC.